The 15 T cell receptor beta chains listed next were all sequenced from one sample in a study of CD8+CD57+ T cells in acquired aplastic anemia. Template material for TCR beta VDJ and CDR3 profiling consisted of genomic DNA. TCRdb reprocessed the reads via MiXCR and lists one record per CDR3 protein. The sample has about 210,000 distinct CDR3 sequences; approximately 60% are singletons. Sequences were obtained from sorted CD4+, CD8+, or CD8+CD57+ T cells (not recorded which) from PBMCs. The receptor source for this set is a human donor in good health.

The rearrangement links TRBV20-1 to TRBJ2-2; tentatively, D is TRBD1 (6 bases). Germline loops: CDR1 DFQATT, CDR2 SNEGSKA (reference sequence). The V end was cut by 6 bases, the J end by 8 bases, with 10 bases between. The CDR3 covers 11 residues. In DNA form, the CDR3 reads TGCAGTGCCGAGGGGACAGGGGAGCTGTTTTTT. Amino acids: CSAEGTGELFF.

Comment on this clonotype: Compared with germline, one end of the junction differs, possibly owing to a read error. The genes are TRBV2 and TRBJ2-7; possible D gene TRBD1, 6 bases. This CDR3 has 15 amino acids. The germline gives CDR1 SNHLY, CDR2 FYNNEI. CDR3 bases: TGTGCCAGCAGCCCCCGGGACACCACCTCCTACCAGCAGTACTTC. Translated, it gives CASSPRDTTSYQQYF.

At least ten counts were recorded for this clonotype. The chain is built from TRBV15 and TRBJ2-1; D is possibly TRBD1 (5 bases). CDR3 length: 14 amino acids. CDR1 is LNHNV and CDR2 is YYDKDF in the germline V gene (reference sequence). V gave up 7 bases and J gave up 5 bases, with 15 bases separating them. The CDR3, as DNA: TGTGCCACCAACCGTTATCCAGGGAACAATGAGCAGTTCTTC. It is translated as CATNRYPGNNEQFF.

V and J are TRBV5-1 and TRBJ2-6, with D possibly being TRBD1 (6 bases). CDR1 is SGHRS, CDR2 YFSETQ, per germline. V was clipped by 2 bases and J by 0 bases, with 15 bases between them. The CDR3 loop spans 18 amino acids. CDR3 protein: CASSLYVQGVSGANVLTF. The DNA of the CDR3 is TGCGCCAGCAGCTTATATGTACAGGGCGTCTCTGGGGCCAACGTCCTGACTTTC.

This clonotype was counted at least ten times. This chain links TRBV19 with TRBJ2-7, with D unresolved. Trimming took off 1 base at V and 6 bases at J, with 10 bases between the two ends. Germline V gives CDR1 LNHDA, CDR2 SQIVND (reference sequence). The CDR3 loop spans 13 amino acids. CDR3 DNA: TGTGCCAGTAGTATAGGATCCCCTGGCGAGCAGTACTTC. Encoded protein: CASSIGSPGEQYF.

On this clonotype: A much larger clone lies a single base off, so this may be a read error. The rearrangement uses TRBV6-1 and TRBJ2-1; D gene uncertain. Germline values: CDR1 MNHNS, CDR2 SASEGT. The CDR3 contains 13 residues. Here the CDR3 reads CASSAPTYNAQFF. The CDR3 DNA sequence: TGTGCCAGCAGTGCTCCTACCTACAATGCGCAGTTCTTC.

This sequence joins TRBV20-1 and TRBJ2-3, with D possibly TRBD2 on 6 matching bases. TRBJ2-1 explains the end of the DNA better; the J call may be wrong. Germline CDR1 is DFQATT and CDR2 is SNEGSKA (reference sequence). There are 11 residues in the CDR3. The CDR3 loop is CSARDYREQFF. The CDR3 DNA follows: TGCAGTGCTAGGGACTATCGGGAGCAGTTCTTC.

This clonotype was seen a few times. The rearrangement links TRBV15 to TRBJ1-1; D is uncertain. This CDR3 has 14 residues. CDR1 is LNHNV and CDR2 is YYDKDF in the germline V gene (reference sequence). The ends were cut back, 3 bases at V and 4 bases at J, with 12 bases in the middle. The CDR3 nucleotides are TGTGCCACCAGCAGTCTCCTCGACCTCACTGAAGCTTTCTTT. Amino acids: CATSSLLDLTEAFF.

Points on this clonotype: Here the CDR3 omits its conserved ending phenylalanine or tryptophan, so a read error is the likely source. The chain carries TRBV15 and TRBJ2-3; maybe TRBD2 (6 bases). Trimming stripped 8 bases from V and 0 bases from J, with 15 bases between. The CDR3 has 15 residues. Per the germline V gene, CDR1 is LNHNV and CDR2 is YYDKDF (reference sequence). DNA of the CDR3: TGTGCCACCCTGGACCCGGGGACTAGCACAGATACGCAGTATCTT. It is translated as CATLDPGTSTDTQYL.

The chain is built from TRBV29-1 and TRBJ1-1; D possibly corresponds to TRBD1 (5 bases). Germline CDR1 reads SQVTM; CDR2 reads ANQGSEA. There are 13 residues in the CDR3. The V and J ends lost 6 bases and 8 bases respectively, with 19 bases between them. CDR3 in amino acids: CSVIISEGLEAFF. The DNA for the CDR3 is TGCAGCGTCATAATAAGCGAGGGGCTCGAAGCTTTCTTT.

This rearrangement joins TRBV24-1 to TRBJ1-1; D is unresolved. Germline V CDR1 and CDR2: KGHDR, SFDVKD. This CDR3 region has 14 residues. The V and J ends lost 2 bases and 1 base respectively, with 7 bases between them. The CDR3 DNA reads TGTGCCACCAGTGATTCGGGCTGGAACACTGAAGCTTTCTTT. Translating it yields CATSDSGWNTEAFF.

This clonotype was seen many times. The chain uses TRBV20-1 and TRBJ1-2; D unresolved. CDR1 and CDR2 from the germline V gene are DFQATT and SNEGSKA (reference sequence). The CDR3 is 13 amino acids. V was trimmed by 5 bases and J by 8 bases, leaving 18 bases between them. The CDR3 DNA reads TGCAGTGCTGACCCTGAGCGGTCCTACGGCTACACCTTC. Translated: CSADPERSYGYTF.

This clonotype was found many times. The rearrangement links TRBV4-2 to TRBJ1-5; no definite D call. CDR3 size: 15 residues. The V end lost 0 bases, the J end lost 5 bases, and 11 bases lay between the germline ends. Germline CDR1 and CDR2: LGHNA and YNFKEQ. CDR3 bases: TGTGCCAGCAGCCAAGATCTTGAGGAGGATCAGCCCCAGCATTTT. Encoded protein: CASSQDLEEDQPQHF.

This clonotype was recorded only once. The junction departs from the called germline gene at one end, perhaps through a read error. In nucleotides, the CDR3 is TGCGCCAGCAGCCAAGGGGACTCTCCCAACTACGAGCAGTACTTC. It encodes CASSQGDSPNYEQYF. The chain carries TRBV7-9 and TRBJ2-7, with D possibly being TRBD2 (6 bases). The CDR3 runs 15 residues. Germline-derived CDR1 and CDR2 are SEHNR and FQNEAQ (reference sequence). Filled out from reference TRBV7-9 and TRBJ2-7, the complete variable domain reads DTGVSQNPRHKITKRGQNVTFRCDPISEHNRLYWYRQTLGQGPEFLTYFQNEAQLEKSRLLSDRFSAERPKGSFSTLEIQRTEQGDSAMYLCASSQGDSPNYEQYFGPGTRLTVT.

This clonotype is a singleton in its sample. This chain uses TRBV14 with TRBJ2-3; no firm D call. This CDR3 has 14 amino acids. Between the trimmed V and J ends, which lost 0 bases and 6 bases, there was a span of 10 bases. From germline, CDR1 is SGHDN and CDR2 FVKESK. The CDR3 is CASSQDRSSDTQYF. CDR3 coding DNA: TGTGCCAGCAGCCAAGATCGAAGTTCGGATACGCAGTATTTT. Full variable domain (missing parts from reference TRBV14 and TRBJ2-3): EAGVTQFPSHSVIEKGQTVTLRCDPISGHDNLYWYRRVMGKEIKFLLHFVKESKQDESGMPNNRFLAERTGGTYSTLKVQPAELEDSGVYFCASSQDRSSDTQYFGPGTRLTVL.